Given below is one TCR beta chain in context. Its antigen is currently unknown. This entry comes from a study of cytomegalovirus exposure and HLA in healthy donors. The PCR had 60 Vbeta and 13 Jbeta primers. Method: immunoSEQ multiplex PCR; TCRdb's copy keeps in-frame clones and lacks some. This table lists over 120,000 clones. Findings and caveats of the study: In an earlier analysis, productive rearrangement rates for most beta V segments clustered near 87% or 30%.

The trim removed 6 bases at V and 6 bases at J, leaving 12 bases unmatched. Germline V gives CDR1 SQVTM, CDR2 ANQGSEA. The CDR3 totals 14 residues. This clonotype originated in a male donor in good health and CMV-seronegative. The chain is built from TRBV29-1 and TRBJ2-3; TRBD1 aligns across 7 bases. The sample consisted of PBMCs. As DNA, the CDR3 is TGCAGCGTGGCCTTCGGAAAGGGGGCGGATACGCAGTATTTT. Its translation is CSVAFGKGADTQYF.